The present T cell receptor (beta chain) was sequenced within a study of blood T cell repertoires in COVID-19. Looking at the study overall: Samples representing acute and convalescent COVID-19 were sourced from the United States, Italy and Spain.

Between the trimmed V and J ends, which lost 2 bases and 2 bases, there was a span of 8 bases. Germline lookup yields CDR1 SGDLS and CDR2 YYNGEE. This CDR3 spans 14 amino acids. Authors' processing steps: Amplifying reference gene primers gave estimates of nucleated cell counts. Method: immunoSEQ multiplex PCR; TCRdb's copy keeps in-frame clones and lacks some. V, J and clone size reflect that table, while D and trimming were determined from the DNA. The table includes 150,000 to 200,000 clones, 80% to 95% detected once. In Seattle, patients joined the study during active infection and were tracked longitudinally.

The TCR originated in a woman aged 55-69 years with COVID-19, enrolled during active disease. Input material: peripheral blood. The rearrangement uses TRBV9 and TRBJ1-3; tentatively, D is TRBD1 (6 bases). CDR3 nucleotide sequence: TGTGCCAGCAGCGTCGGGACAACTGGAAACACCATATATTTT. Encoded protein: CASSVGTTGNTIYF. Combining the CDR3 with reference TRBV9 and TRBJ1-3 gives the whole variable domain DSGVTQTPKHLITATGQRVTLRCSPRSGDLSVYWYQQSLDQGLQFLIQYYNGEERAKGNILERFSAQQFPDLHSELNLSSLELGDSALYFCASSVGTTGNTIYFGEGSWLTVV.